Below are 2 T cell receptor beta chains sequenced from a single sample in a study of cytomegalovirus exposure and HLA in healthy donors (dated by TCRdb to about 2017). The library was made by the immunoSEQ multiplex PCR assay. For the multiplex PCR, a mixture combining 60 forward primers for TCR Vbeta segments and 13 reverse primers for TCR Jbeta segments was used. The table was pulled from immuneACCESS by TCRdb, which kept in-frame rearrangements only. Such tables lose some clones; where checked, under half of the loss comes from unresolved V genes, and the rest has no known cause. For this sample the table gives over 140,000 clones, of which approximately 80% were detected only once. The top ten constitute around 2.4% of the sample. The sample was PBMCs. All receptors come from a man between 45 and 60 years old in good health and CMV-seronegative.

The chain is built from TRBV5-4 and TRBJ2-7, with TRBD2 matching 13 bases. The CDR3 is 19 amino acids. The V segment lost 3 bases and the J segment 3 bases; nucleotides outside the gene matches: 15. In germline, CDR1 is SGHNT, CDR2 YYREEE (reference sequence). CDR3 protein: CASSSTSGGPGGRDYEQYF. For the CDR3, the DNA is TGTGCCAGCAGCTCGACTAGCGGGGGGCCGGGCGGGAGGGACTACGAGCAGTACTTC.

V is TRBV12-5 and J is TRBJ1-5; D is undetermined. Trimming removed 1 base from V and 5 bases from J, with 9 bases in between. Per the germline V gene, CDR1 is LGHNT and CDR2 is FRNRAP. The CDR3 runs to 14 residues. CDR3 sequence: CASGLASRDQPQHF. Here the CDR3 DNA reads TGTGCTAGTGGTTTGGCGTCGAGGGATCAGCCCCAGCATTTT. Full variable domain (missing parts from reference TRBV12-5 and TRBJ1-5): DARVTQTPRHKVTEMGQEVTMRCQPILGHNTVFWYRQTMMQGLELLAYFRNRAPLDDSGMPKDRFSAEMPDATLATLKIQPSEPRDSAVYFCASGLASRDQPQHFGDGTRLSIL.